This T cell receptor beta chain was documented in a study of T cell repertoires in cytomegalovirus infection. On this clonotype: What it recognizes is unknown.

TCRdb independently ran MiXCR on the reads; one entry per CDR3 protein. This table has roughly 200,000 distinct CDR3 sequences, 38% appearing once. Per the germline V gene, CDR1 is SGHVS and CDR2 is FNYEAQ. The CDR3 runs to 19 residues. Trimming took off 0 bases at V and 2 bases at J, with 21 bases between the two ends. This chain connects TRBV7-6 to TRBJ2-3; D is perhaps TRBD1 or TRBD2 (5 bases each). Sample: CD8+ T cells from cultured PBMCs, taken from culture after CMV antigen stimulation. The receptor was derived from a human donor in good health (CMV status not recorded). Some clones in this sample may be carry-over from other donors' samples. Written as DNA, the CDR3 is TGTGCCAGCAGCTTAGCGCGGGTCGCCGGGACGCGATCCACAGATACGCAGTATTTT. Translation gives CASSLARVAGTRSTDTQYF.